The following is a T cell receptor (beta chain) sequence with its context. Its antigen remains unidentified. Assay used: immunoSEQ multiplex PCR; TCRdb lists only in-frame clones, some missing. The data hold about 960,000 clones, with over 60% observed a single time. The data stem from a study of shared clonotypes between healthy human individuals. Overall study findings and caveats: Represented genetic and exposure-history diversity was restricted by having few donors. Larger richness was generally estimated for naive than memory subsets. Exclusively blood specimens were collected; tissue repertoires likely differ.

The germline gives CDR1 KGHSH, CDR2 LQKENI. V was shortened by 3 bases and J by 4 bases, with 10 bases between the two germline ends. The CDR3 is made up of 14 amino acids. All donors qualified as healthy HIV-negative adults and had experienced no recent acute infections or vaccinations. The rearrangement links TRBV18 to TRBJ1-3, with D possibly being TRBD1 (5 bases). The sequenced material came from memory CD4+ T cells sorted from blood. Subset denoted: CD45RA-negative fraction. The receptor's source is a man between 18 and 29 years old in good health. CDR3 residues: CASSPGAPGNTIYF. The DNA of the CDR3 is TGTGCCAGCTCACCCGGGGCGCCGGGAAACACCATATATTTT.